The 19 T cell receptor beta chains in this list originate from one sample, sequenced in a study of control samples from healthy donors and cancer patients. Profiling relied on immunoSEQ multiplex PCR, and the TCRdb table lists in-frame clones only, not all of them. The sample lists some 140,000 clones, 80% to 95% occurring once. Material: blood. The receptors here all came from a young man in good health.

The J gene is TRBJ2-7, the V gene TRBV5-6; 8 positions match TRBD1. V lost 5 bases to trimming and J lost 2 bases; unmatched junction nucleotides: 3. The germline V gene encodes CDR1 SGHDT and CDR2 YYEEEE. The length of the CDR3 is 13 residues. For the CDR3, the DNA is TGTGCCAGCAGAGGGACAGGAGCCTACGAGCAGTACTTC. Amino acids: CASRGTGAYEQYF.

This chain joins TRBV12-3 or TRBV12-4 and TRBJ2-7, with D unclear. The CDR3 is made up of 12 amino acids. Between the trimmed V and J ends, which lost 3 bases and 4 bases, there was a span of 7 bases. CDR3 protein: CASSLTLYEQYF. The CDR3 region has the DNA TGTGCCAGCAGTTTGACTCTTTACGAGCAGTACTTC.

This clone was counted a few times. This sequence joins TRBV6-6 and TRBJ1-1; D is uncertain. V lost 4 bases to trimming and J lost 3 bases, with 12 bases between them. Germline V gene lookup returns CDR1 MNHNY and CDR2 SVGAGI (reference sequence). This CDR3 region has 14 residues. The CDR3 is CASSSGIVDTEAFF. The CDR3 region has the DNA TGTGCCAGCAGTTCGGGAATTGTCGACACTGAAGCTTTCTTT.

The chain carries TRBV12-5 and TRBJ1-3, with D perhaps matching TRBD1 (5 bases). The germline gives CDR1 LGHNT, CDR2 FRNRAP. The V gene lost 1 base and the J gene lost 2 bases, with 12 bases spanning the gap. The CDR3 spans 16 residues. The CDR3 protein is CASGLGVLGAGNTIYF. CDR3 DNA sequence: TGTGCTAGTGGTTTGGGGGTTTTGGGGGCTGGAAACACCATATATTTT.

The V gene is TRBV2, the J gene TRBJ2-5; possibly TRBD2 for D (5 bases). The germline CDR1 and CDR2 sequences are SNHLY and FYNNEI. The CDR3 spans 15 residues. The V gene lost 6 bases and the J gene lost 4 bases, with 18 bases spanning the gap. The CDR3 coding sequence is TGTGCCAGCAGACGTGACACCCACGGGGTAGAGACCCAGTACTTC. This encodes CASRRDTHGVETQYF.

This clone showed up just a few times. The chain links TRBV25-1 to TRBJ2-7, with D possibly being TRBD2 (6 bases). This CDR3 spans 14 amino acids. CDR1 and CDR2 from the germline V gene are MGHDK and SYGVNS. The V and J ends lost 5 bases and 4 bases respectively, with 15 bases between them. CDR3 coding DNA: TGTGCCAGCAGTAAACCCGGGAGCCAATACGAGCAGTACTTC. This codes for CASSKPGSQYEQYF.

V and J are TRBV3-1 (or the pseudogene TRBV3-2) and TRBJ2-5; 12 nucleotides match TRBD2. With 1 base clipped from V and 5 bases from J, the junction kept 2 bases outside the gene matches. Germline CDR1 is LGHDT and CDR2 is YNNKEL (reference sequence). The CDR3 has 15 amino acids. Here the CDR3 DNA reads TGTGCCAGCAGCCAAGGGACTAGCGGGATGGAGACCCAGTACTTC. Its protein is CASSQGTSGMETQYF.

This chain links TRBV6-6 with TRBJ1-5, with 7 bases that match TRBD1. The CDR3 spans 16 residues. The V and J ends lost 0 bases and 5 bases, in that order; junction bases with no gene match: 7. CDR1 and CDR2 (germline): MNHNY, SVGAGI (reference sequence). CDR3 loop: CASSYSRTGLDQPQHF. The CDR3 nucleotides read TGTGCCAGCAGTTACTCGAGGACAGGACTCGATCAGCCCCAGCATTTT.

This chain joins TRBV6-5 and TRBJ1-1; D is uncertain. CDR3 length: 15 amino acids. The germline V and J ends were trimmed by 5 bases and 8 bases, with 21 bases remaining between them. CDR1 is MNHEY, CDR2 SVGAGI, per germline. The CDR3 DNA sequence: TGTGCCAGCAGTCAACGTGCCTCCCCGGTGGGGGAAGCTTTCTTT. Its translation: CASSQRASPVGEAFF.

This chain joins TRBV2 and TRBJ2-7; 12 positions agree with TRBD1. After removal of 7 bases from V and 3 bases from J, the junction contained 16 bases not matched to a gene. This CDR3 comprises 18 residues. Germline loops: CDR1 SNHLY, CDR2 FYNNEI. CDR3 residues: CASIHRDRGLLNVYEQYF. The CDR3, as DNA: TGTGCCAGCATACACCGGGACAGGGGGCTTTTAAATGTCTACGAGCAGTACTTC.

J is TRBJ1-2 and V is TRBV27, with unresolved D. Per the germline V gene, CDR1 is MNHEY and CDR2 is SMNVEV (reference sequence). Trimming took 1 base from V and 0 from J, leaving 9 bases between them. CDR3 length: 15 residues. CDR3 amino acids: CASSLFSGANYGYTF. The DNA of the CDR3 is TGTGCCAGCAGTTTATTTTCCGGGGCTAACTATGGCTACACCTTC.

This clone is deemed medium-sized. The CDR3 nucleotides read TGTGCCAGCAGTGACGGGACTAGCGGGAACACCGGGGAGCTGTTTTTT. The encoded protein is CASSDGTSGNTGELFF. The rearrangement uses TRBV6-4 and TRBJ2-2, with 11 bases aligning to TRBD2. The CDR3 length is 16 residues. CDR1 is MRHNA, CDR2 SNTAGT, per germline. V dropped 2 bases and J dropped 1; count of bases not matched to a gene: 0.

This rearrangement joins TRBV6-2 or TRBV6-3 to TRBJ2-3, with TRBD2 matching over 11 bases. CDR1 is MNHEY and CDR2 is SVGEGT in the germline V gene. Unmatched junction bases numbered 6, after V lost 3 bases and J lost 4 bases. This CDR3 is built from 16 residues. CDR3 nucleotide sequence: TGTGCCAGCAGTTATACTAGCGGGAGACAGGCAGATACGCAGTATTTT. Its translation is CASSYTSGRQADTQYF.

This clone was recorded only once. The chain employs TRBV20-1 and TRBJ2-3, with 13 bases that match TRBD2. Trimming cost V 3 bases and J 0 bases; bases outside gene matches: 6. Germline V lookup: CDR1 DFQATT, CDR2 SNEGSKA (reference sequence). This CDR3 region has 17 residues. In DNA form, the CDR3 reads TGCAGTGCTAGTGCACTAGCGGGAGGGCCGAGCACAGATACGCAGTATTTT. It encodes CSASALAGGPSTDTQYF.

The chain joins TRBV6-1 to TRBJ1-1; 8 nucleotides agree with TRBD1. This CDR3 contains 16 residues. Trimming took 3 bases from V and 1 from J; bases not matched to a gene: 7. The germline V gene encodes CDR1 MNHNS and CDR2 SASEGT. In nucleotides, the CDR3 is TGTGCCAGCAGTGACAGGGGGCAAGTCGGGAACACTGAAGCTTTCTTT. Its translation is CASSDRGQVGNTEAFF.

The CDR3 loop reads CASSADGVLSGNTIYF. Here the CDR3 DNA reads TGTGCCAGCAGTGCAGACGGGGTCCTATCTGGAAACACCATATATTTT. The chain joins TRBV6-1 to TRBJ1-3; D remains unclear. The CDR3 length is 16 residues. Trimming removed 4 bases from V and 1 base from J, with 14 bases in between. Per the germline V gene, CDR1 is MNHNS and CDR2 is SASEGT.

The chain links TRBV5-6 to TRBJ2-1; 12 nucleotides line up with TRBD1. V lost 4 bases, J lost 2 bases, and 10 bases stayed unmatched. This CDR3 region has 18 residues. The germline gives CDR1 SGHDT, CDR2 YYEEEE. The CDR3 protein is CASSAGTGGWGAYNEQFF. The CDR3 nucleotides are TGTGCCAGCAGCGCCGGGACAGGGGGCTGGGGGGCCTACAATGAGCAGTTCTTC.

This chain links TRBV3-1 (or the pseudogene TRBV3-2) with TRBJ2-1; D is uncertain. Trimming removed 3 bases from V and 4 bases from J, with 19 bases in between. The germline V gene has CDR1 LGHDT and CDR2 YNNKEL (reference sequence). The CDR3 is 17 residues long. The CDR3 DNA reads as TGTGCCAGCAGCCACTCCTCTAGAGGTCCGTTTTACAATGAGCAGTTCTTC. It translates to CASSHSSRGPFYNEQFF.

V gene TRBV28 combines with J gene TRBJ2-1; 10 nucleotides match TRBD2. The V and J ends lost 3 bases and 7 bases, in that order; junction bases with no gene match: 6. Germline V CDR1 and CDR2: MDHEN, SYDVKM. This CDR3 contains 15 residues. This CDR3 is CASSLASGRVNEQFF. The CDR3 region has the DNA TGTGCCAGCAGTTTGGCTAGCGGGAGAGTTAATGAGCAGTTCTTC.